Listed here is a single T cell receptor beta chain. The sample is drawn from a study of blood T cell repertoires in COVID-19. This CDR3 is 14 amino acids long. From germline, CDR1 is SGHTA and CDR2 FQGNSA. The V end was cut by 2 bases, the J end by 7 bases, with 12 bases between. TCRdb's copy holds only in-frame clones and misses some; the assay was immunoSEQ multiplex PCR. The sample contains more than 90,000 clones, more than 75% of which appear only once. The V gene is TRBV7-2, the J gene TRBJ1-5, with D possibly being TRBD1 (6 bases). The clonotype originates from a woman in her 30s with acute or convalescent COVID-19. Sequencing used peripheral blood. The CDR3 protein is CASSLQGLEQPQHF. The CDR3 DNA is TGTGCCAGCAGCTTACAGGGGTTGGAGCAGCCCCAGCATTTT.